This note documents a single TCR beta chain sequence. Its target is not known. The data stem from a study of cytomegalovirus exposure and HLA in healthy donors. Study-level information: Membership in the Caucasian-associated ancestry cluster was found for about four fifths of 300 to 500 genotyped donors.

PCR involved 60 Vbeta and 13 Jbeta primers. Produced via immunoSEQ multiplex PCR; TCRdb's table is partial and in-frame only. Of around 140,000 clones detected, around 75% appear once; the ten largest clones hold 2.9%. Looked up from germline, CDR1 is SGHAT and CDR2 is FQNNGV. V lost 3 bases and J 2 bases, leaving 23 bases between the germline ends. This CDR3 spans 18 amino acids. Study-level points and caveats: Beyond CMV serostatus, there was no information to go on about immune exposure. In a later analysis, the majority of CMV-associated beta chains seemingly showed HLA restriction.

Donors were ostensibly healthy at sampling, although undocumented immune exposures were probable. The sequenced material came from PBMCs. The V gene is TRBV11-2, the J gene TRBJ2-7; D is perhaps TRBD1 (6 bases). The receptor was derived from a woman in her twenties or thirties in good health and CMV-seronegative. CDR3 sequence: CASSFDRSRPAKTYEQYF. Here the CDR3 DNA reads TGTGCCAGCAGCTTCGACAGGTCCCGGCCTGCGAAAACCTACGAGCAGTACTTC.